The 13 T cell receptor beta chains listed next were all sequenced from one sample in a study of tumor-infiltrating lymphocytes in localized non-small cell lung cancer. Clones were sequenced by immunoSEQ multiplex PCR, and TCRdb holds only the in-frame ones, with some missing. The sample lists under 25,000 clones, 69% occurring once. Sequencing was done on a sample of lung tumor tissue. The origin of the receptors is a human donor with non-small cell lung cancer.

By share, this clone ranks as medium-sized. The chain combines TRBV10-3 with TRBJ2-3; TRBD2 matches 9 bases. The ends lost 3 bases at V and 7 bases at J; junction bases unmatched: 11. Germline V CDR1 and CDR2: ENHRY, SYGVKD. CDR3 length: 16 amino acids. CDR3 amino acids: CAISEGRAGGDYTQYF. The CDR3 DNA sequence: TGTGCCATCAGTGAAGGGAGAGCGGGAGGAGATTATACGCAGTATTTT.

V usage is TRBV21-1 and J usage is TRBJ2-7; the table's D call, TRBD2, has no DNA check behind it. TRBV21-1 is labeled a pseudogene. The CDR3 is made up of 16 amino acids. The CDR3 reads CASSKHPTRLVDEQYF. The CDR3 DNA follows: TGTGCCAGCAGCAAACACCCGACTAGGCTTGTGGACGAGCAGTACTTC.

The V call is TRBV4-3, the J call TRBJ1-2; D unclear. This CDR3 contains 13 residues. Looked up from germline, CDR1 is LGHNA and CDR2 is YSLEER. Trimming took off 2 bases at V and 5 bases at J, with 9 bases between the two ends. The CDR3 is CASSQQEFYGYTF. The CDR3 bases are TGCGCCAGCAGCCAACAAGAGTTTTATGGCTACACCTTC.

This chain joins TRBV5-1 and TRBJ2-1, with TRBD1 as a possible D gene (5 bases). From germline, CDR1 is SGHRS and CDR2 YFSETQ. V lost 0 bases and J lost 10, with 11 bases in between. The CDR3 spans 13 residues. The CDR3 spells CASSLGDDREQFF. The CDR3, as DNA: TGCGCCAGCAGCTTGGGCGACGACAGAGAGCAGTTCTTC.

The DNA for the CDR3 is TGTGCCAGCAGTTACTCGGCGGGAGGGCGGTACGAGCAGTACTTC. Translation: CASSYSAGGRYEQYF. The chain joins TRBV6-5 to TRBJ2-7, with 9 bases lining up with TRBD2. Germline trimming cut 0 bases from V and 4 bases from J; bases unmatched to any gene: 4. The CDR3 is 15 residues long. CDR1 MNHEY and CDR2 SVGAGI come from the germline V gene.

This chain joins TRBV20-1 and TRBJ1-1; tentatively, D is TRBD1 (5 bases). CDR3 length: 10 residues. Germline V gene sequence: CDR1 DFQATT, CDR2 SNEGSKA (reference sequence). With 6 bases removed from V and 11 bases from J, the gap between germline ends came to 13 bases. The CDR3 region is CSAETEGAFF. Written as DNA, the CDR3 is TGCAGTGCCGAGACAGAGGGTGCTTTCTTT.

The chain combines TRBV18 with TRBJ2-7, with TRBD2 matching 11 bases. The CDR3 contains 21 residues. The germline gives CDR1 KGHSH, CDR2 LQKENI. Trimming at V came to 3 bases and at J to 0 bases, leaving 19 bases not matched to a gene. The CDR3 nucleotides are TGTGCCAGCTCACCCTCCTTCAGACTAGCGGGAACTAATTGGAGCTCCTACGAGCAGTACTTC. Translated: CASSPSFRLAGTNWSSYEQYF. The whole variable domain, remainder taken from reference TRBV18 and TRBJ2-7, is NAGVMQNPRHLVRRRGQEARLRCSPMKGHSHVYWYRQLPEEGLKFMVYLQKENIIDESGMPKERFSAEFPKEGPSILRIQQVVRGDSAAYFCASSPSFRLAGTNWSSYEQYFGPGTRLTVT.

The chain carries TRBV15 and TRBJ2-6; 7 bases fit TRBD2. Germline V lookup: CDR1 LNHNV, CDR2 YYDKDF (reference sequence). The CDR3 loop spans 19 amino acids. V gave up 0 bases and J gave up 0 bases; unmatched junction bases: 8. The CDR3 bases are TGTGCCACCAGCAGAGATCGGGGGGTAATAAGCTCTGGGGCCAACGTCCTGACTTTC. It codes for CATSRDRGVISSGANVLTF.

The chain carries TRBV10-3 and TRBJ2-3; 13 bases align to TRBD2. Germline CDR1 ENHRY, CDR2 SYGVKD. J was trimmed by 4 bases and V by 5 bases; bases with no gene match: 6. CDR3 length: 16 residues. The CDR3 sequence: CAISIGLAGDSDTQYF. CDR3 DNA sequence: TGTGCCATCAGTATTGGACTAGCGGGGGACTCAGATACGCAGTATTTT.

This clone was observed a few times. The genes are TRBV25-1 and TRBJ1-1; D not certain. The CDR3 has 14 amino acids. CDR1 is MGHDK, CDR2 SYGVNS, per germline. V lost 6 bases to trimming and J lost 6 bases, with 17 bases between them. This CDR3 is CASRKSDALSEAFF. DNA of the CDR3: TGTGCCAGCAGGAAGAGTGACGCGCTGTCTGAAGCTTTCTTT.

This clone appeared a few times. The chain carries TRBV5-4 and TRBJ1-1; the D is unclear. CDR3 length: 13 amino acids. CDR1 is SGHNT and CDR2 is YYREEE in the germline V gene (reference sequence). Trimming shortened V by 2 bases and J by 1 base, and 6 bases separated the two germline ends. The CDR3 is CASSFLPNTEAFF. CDR3 bases: TGTGCCAGCAGCTTCTTACCGAACACTGAAGCTTTCTTT. Filled out from reference TRBV5-4 and TRBJ1-1, the complete variable domain reads ETGVTQSPTHLIKTRGQQVTLRCSSQSGHNTVSWYQQALGQGPQFIFQYYREEENGRGNFPPRFSGLQFPNYSSELNVNALELDDSALYLCASSFLPNTEAFFGQGTRLTVV.

The chain combines TRBV30 with TRBJ2-1, with 12 bases fitting TRBD2. The CDR3 extends over 13 amino acids. V shed 8 bases, J shed 9 bases, and the junction held 8 bases outside the gene matches. The germline CDR1 and CDR2 sequences are GTSNPN and SVGIG (reference sequence). DNA for the CDR3: TGTGCCCGGTCTAGCGGGAGGGCGATTGAGCAGTTCTTC. It codes for CARSSGRAIEQFF.

The chain joins TRBV7-8 to TRBJ2-5, with 10 positions matching TRBD1. CDR1 SGHVS and CDR2 FQNEAQ come from the germline V gene. V was pared by 1 base and J by 4 bases, with 0 bases of the junction left unmatched. The CDR3 contains 14 residues. The CDR3 reads CASSLGTGGETQYF. The DNA for the CDR3 is TGTGCCAGCAGCTTAGGGACAGGGGGAGAGACCCAGTACTTC.